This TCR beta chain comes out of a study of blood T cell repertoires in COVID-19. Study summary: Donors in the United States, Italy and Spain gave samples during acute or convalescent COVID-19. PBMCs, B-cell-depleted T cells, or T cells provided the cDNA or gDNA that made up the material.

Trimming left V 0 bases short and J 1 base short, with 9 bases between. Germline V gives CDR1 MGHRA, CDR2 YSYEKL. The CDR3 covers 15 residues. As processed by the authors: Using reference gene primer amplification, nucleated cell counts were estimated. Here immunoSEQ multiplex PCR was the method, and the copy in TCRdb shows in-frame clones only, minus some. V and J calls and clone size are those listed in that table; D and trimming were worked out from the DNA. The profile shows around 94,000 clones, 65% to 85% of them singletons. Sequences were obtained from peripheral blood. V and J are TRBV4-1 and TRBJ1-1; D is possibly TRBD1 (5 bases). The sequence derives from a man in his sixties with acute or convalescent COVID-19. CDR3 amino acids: CASSQEPQGNTEAFF. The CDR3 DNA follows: TGCGCCAGCAGCCAAGAGCCGCAGGGGAACACTGAAGCTTTCTTT.